This TCR beta chain was identified in a study of early T cells in non-severe SARS-CoV-2 infection. Each single cDNA molecule received a unique molecular identifier. TCRdb used MiXCR to reprocess the 5' RACE reads, holding one entry per CDR3 protein. The sample consists of about 23,000 distinct CDR3 sequences, around 5.2% of them appearing once. This clonotype came up many times. Trimming cost V 3 bases and J 3 bases, with 9 bases left between them. The CDR3 extends over 14 amino acids. Germline CDR1 ENHRY, CDR2 SYGVKD. Sequences were obtained from whole blood. The J gene is TRBJ1-5, the V gene TRBV10-3; D remains ambiguous. This TCR was recovered from an adult who was a healthcare worker with PCR-confirmed SARS-CoV-2 infection or an uninfected control (not recorded which). CDR3 DNA: TGTGCCATCAGTGACTTCGGTCCCAATCAGCCCCAGCATTTT. As protein: CAISDFGPNQPQHF.